This TCR beta chain was sequenced for a study of cytomegalovirus exposure and HLA in healthy donors. General study findings and limits: Immune exposure information comprised only CMV serostatus.

Trimming cost V 1 base and J 6 bases; bases outside gene matches: 15. The CDR3 has 18 residues. The germline gives CDR1 SEHNR, CDR2 FQNEAQ (reference sequence). This clone was found once. Its antigen remains unidentified. Primers: 60 Vbeta forward and 13 Jbeta reverse. Assay used: immunoSEQ multiplex PCR; TCRdb lists only in-frame clones, some missing. The table has under 200,000 clones, approximately 80% seen once. The sequenced sample consisted of PBMCs. The chain joins TRBV7-9 to TRBJ2-7; 10 nucleotides agree with TRBD1. The TCR originated in a man in his fifties in good health and CMV-seropositive. The CDR3 nucleotides read TGTGCCAGCAGCTTAGTGGAGTTTGGGACAGGGGATTCTGCCGAGCAGTACTTC. This sequence encodes CASSLVEFGTGDSAEQYF.